There are many counts of the clone carrying this T cell receptor beta chain. Its antigen is still unknown. This entry belongs to a study of response to subunit inactivated influenza vaccine. The CDR3 contains 14 residues. The V end was cut by 2 bases, the J end by 3 bases, with 7 bases between. Germline CDR1 and CDR2: ENHRY and SYGVKD. The study's findings and limits: Authors suggested that a seasonal influenza vaccination recruits few new T cells each time.

Each CDR3 protein is one row after TCRdb ran MiXCR on the RT-PCR reads. The sample lists around 520,000 distinct CDR3 sequences; around 25% were seen once. V is TRBV10-3 and J is TRBJ2-2, with no clear D. This TCR was sampled from a man aged 50-60 years who received an inactivated influenza vaccine. Sequencing used CD4+ T cells sorted from PBMCs, obtained more than 4 days after vaccination. The DNA for the CDR3 is TGTGCCATCAGTGAGAAGGCCGACACCGGGGAGCTGTTTTTT. Residues: CAISEKADTGELFF.